The 31 T cell receptor beta chains given below trace back to one sample, sequenced in a study of OX40 agonist ivuxolimab in advanced cancers. Assay used: immunoSEQ multiplex PCR; TCRdb lists only in-frame clones, some missing. The table lists about 86,000 clones, about 83% of them singletons. Source: CD4+ or CD8+ T cells sorted from blood, taken in a trial of the OX40 agonist ivuxolimab. These receptors originate from an adult with an advanced solid tumor such as melanoma, head and neck, liver or kidney cancer.

This clone was observed a single time. V is TRBV19 and J is TRBJ2-3; 8 positions match TRBD2. The J segment lost 3 bases and the V segment lost 1 base, leaving 6 bases of the junction unmatched. Germline V lookup: CDR1 LNHDA, CDR2 SQIVND (reference sequence). This CDR3 has 16 residues. In DNA form, the CDR3 reads TGTGCCAGTAGTATAGTCGGGGGGGGTAGGACAGATACGCAGTATTTT. This translates into CASSIVGGGRTDTQYF.

This chain links TRBV5-1 with TRBJ2-5; D is unresolved. The CDR3 runs to 13 residues. CDR1 SGHRS and CDR2 YFSETQ come from the germline V gene. The V end was cut by 4 bases, the J end by 1 base, with 8 bases between. CDR3 DNA sequence: TGCGCCAGCAGCATTCTTCCCCAAGAGACCCAGTACTTC. Translating it yields CASSILPQETQYF.

The chain joins TRBV7-2 to TRBJ2-3; D perhaps matches TRBD1 (5 bases). CDR3 length: 15 residues. Trimming took off 1 base at V and 1 base at J, with 9 bases between the two ends. CDR1 and CDR2 (germline): SGHTA, FQGNSA. The CDR3 reads CASSLDGRGTDTQYF. The DNA for the CDR3 is TGTGCCAGCAGCTTAGATGGCAGGGGCACAGATACGCAGTATTTT.

The CDR3 reads CASSQDLDFKLAKNIQYF. The CDR3, as DNA: TGCGCCAGCAGCCAAGATCTGGATTTTAAGCTAGCCAAAAACATTCAGTACTTC. This sequence joins TRBV4-3 and TRBJ2-4; no firm D call. The CDR3 totals 18 residues. The V end was cut by 0 bases, the J end by 0 bases, with 15 bases between. Germline V gene lookup returns CDR1 LGHNA and CDR2 YSLEER.

CDR3 nucleotides: TGTGCCAGCAGTTTGTTCGCAGCGGGGGCCGTGAAAGGAAAACTGTTTTTT. As protein: CASSLFAAGAVKGKLFF. This sequence joins TRBV28 and TRBJ1-4; a possible D gene is TRBD1 (6 bases). With 3 bases removed from V and 10 bases from J, the gap between germline ends came to 24 bases. CDR1 is MDHEN and CDR2 is SYDVKM in the germline V gene. CDR3 length equals 17 residues.

This sequence joins TRBV5-1 and TRBJ2-1; the match to TRBD2 covers 10 bases. V was clipped by 0 bases and J by 1 base; unmatched bases: 4. There are 17 residues in the CDR3. Germline loops: CDR1 SGHRS, CDR2 YFSETQ. The CDR3 bases are TGCGCCAGCAGCTTGGGGCTAGCGGGAGTGTCCTACAATGAGCAGTTCTTC. Encoded protein: CASSLGLAGVSYNEQFF. Supplemented by reference TRBV5-1 and TRBJ2-1, the full variable domain reads KAGVTQTPRYLIKTRGQQVTLSCSPISGHRSVSWYQQTPGQGLQFLFEYFSETQRNKGNFPGRFSGRQFSNSRSEMNVSTLELGDSALYLCASSLGLAGVSYNEQFFGPGTRLTVL.

The table lists this clone with a few counts. The genes are TRBV4-3 and TRBJ2-1; TRBD1 agrees at 11 bases. This CDR3 is built from 14 residues. V dropped 5 bases and J dropped 13; count of bases not matched to a gene: 10. Germline loops: CDR1 LGHNA, CDR2 YSLEER. DNA of the CDR3: TGCGCCAGCAGCTTACAGGACAGGGGGCGAATCCAGTTCTTC. It yields the protein CASSLQDRGRIQFF.

The chain links TRBV4-1 to TRBJ1-2; TRBD1 is a possible D gene (5 bases). The CDR3 loop spans 14 amino acids. In germline, CDR1 is MGHRA, CDR2 YSYEKL. Trimming removed 5 bases at V and 5 bases at J, with 15 bases between. This chain's CDR3 is CASSSALRDYGYTF. CDR3 sequence (DNA): TGCGCCAGCAGCTCAGCTCTCAGGGATTATGGCTACACCTTC.

The rearrangement links TRBV6-5 to TRBJ2-3, with a tentative D call TRBD2 (6 bases). CDR1 is MNHEY and CDR2 is SVGAGI in the germline V gene. V was clipped by 2 bases and J by 2 bases, with 8 bases between them. The length of the CDR3 is 14 residues. For the CDR3, the DNA is TGTGCCAGCAGTTACGGGACTCTCACAGATACGCAGTATTTT. This codes for CASSYGTLTDTQYF.

V is TRBV5-1 and J is TRBJ1-1, with D possibly matching TRBD1 (5 bases). This CDR3 is 15 amino acids long. Germline lookup yields CDR1 SGHRS and CDR2 YFSETQ. Trimming pared 0 bases from V and 1 base from J, leaving 10 bases between. CDR3 bases: TGCGCCAGCAGCTTGGATGGGGCGGCGAACACTGAAGCTTTCTTT. Protein product: CASSLDGAANTEAFF.

V gene TRBV4-2 combines with J gene TRBJ2-1; perhaps D is TRBD1 or TRBD2 (6 bases each). The CDR3 length is 14 residues. The germline V and J ends were trimmed by 11 bases and 8 bases, with 22 bases remaining between them. The germline gives CDR1 LGHNA, CDR2 YNFKEQ. The DNA of the CDR3 is TGTGCCGCCGGGGAGACTAGGGGACATCATGAGCAGTTCTTC. It encodes CAAGETRGHHEQFF.

This clone was seen just once. V gene TRBV19 combines with J gene TRBJ1-2; D remains unclear. Trimming removed 5 bases at V and 3 bases at J, with 7 bases between. Germline loops: CDR1 LNHDA, CDR2 SQIVND (reference sequence). The CDR3 is 12 residues long. CDR3 sequence (DNA): TGTGCCAGTAGTCGGGGAGACTATGGCTACACCTTC. This sequence encodes CASSRGDYGYTF.

The rearrangement joins TRBV11-2 to TRBJ2-1, with 7 bases fitting TRBD2. This CDR3 has 14 amino acids. V lost 6 bases to trimming and J lost 5 bases; unmatched junction nucleotides: 7. Germline CDR1 and CDR2: SGHAT and FQNNGV. The CDR3 nucleotides read TGTGCCAGCAGGCGTCCCGGGACTAACAATGAGCAGTTCTTC. It is translated as CASRRPGTNNEQFF.

The chain joins TRBV6-4 to TRBJ2-1; 10 nucleotides line up with TRBD2. V was clipped by 6 bases and J by 7 bases; unmatched bases: 18. The CDR3 contains 18 residues. In germline, CDR1 is MRHNA, CDR2 SNTAGT. The CDR3 DNA follows: TGTGCCAGCAGGAGGGGGGTCCTAGCGGGGGCCACTGGGAATGAGCAGTTCTTC. Residues: CASRRGVLAGATGNEQFF.

This clone appeared once. The chain joins TRBV19 to TRBJ1-3, with TRBD1 identical over 8 bases. Trimming at V came to 7 bases and at J to 5 bases, leaving 16 bases not matched to a gene. Germline CDR1 LNHDA, CDR2 SQIVND (reference sequence). The CDR3 runs to 17 residues. CDR3 sequence reads: CASTPRTGPDRRNTIYF. The CDR3 coding sequence is TGTGCCAGTACTCCAAGGACAGGGCCCGACCGACGAAACACCATATATTTT.

This clone was counted once. The chain is built from TRBV15 and TRBJ2-7, with D maybe TRBD2 (7 bases). Germline assignment: CDR1 LNHNV and CDR2 YYDKDF (reference sequence). The CDR3 consists of 13 residues. With 3 bases removed from V and 4 bases from J, the gap between germline ends came to 10 bases. As DNA, the CDR3 is TGTGCCACCAGCAGGGAGGGGGGGTACGAGCAGTACTTC. It yields the protein CATSREGGYEQYF.

The rearrangement joins TRBV19 to TRBJ2-7; 8 positions match TRBD1. Trimming took 5 bases from V and 6 from J; bases not matched to a gene: 9. Germline loops: CDR1 LNHDA, CDR2 SQIVND (reference sequence). The CDR3 sequence is 14 residues long. The CDR3 here is CASSSRQGTPEQYF. CDR3 DNA sequence: TGTGCCAGTAGTTCGAGACAGGGGACCCCCGAGCAGTACTTC.

This clone has only one observation. The chain uses TRBV6-1 and TRBJ2-7, with D maybe TRBD2 (5 bases). Trimming shortened V by 1 base and J by 4 bases, and 23 bases separated the two germline ends. In germline, CDR1 is MNHNS, CDR2 SASEGT. The CDR3 has 18 residues. CDR3 sequence: CASSEVYWGGRDLYEQYF. The DNA for the CDR3 is TGTGCCAGCAGTGAAGTATATTGGGGTGGACGGGATTTATACGAGCAGTACTTC.

The V and J genes are TRBV5-4 and TRBJ1-1; 8 bases agree with TRBD1. The CDR3 totals 14 residues. The germline CDR1 and CDR2 sequences are SGHNT and YYREEE (reference sequence). V shed 2 bases and J 9 bases; nucleotides not matched to a gene: 9. The CDR3 coding sequence is TGTGCCAGCAGCTTAAGAGGACAGGGCGTACAAGCTTTCTTT. Protein product: CASSLRGQGVQAFF.

The V and J genes are TRBV7-2 and TRBJ1-1; 7 bases line up with TRBD1. The germline V gene encodes CDR1 SGHTA and CDR2 FQGNSA. CDR3 length: 14 residues. V gave up 3 bases and J gave up 0 bases; unmatched junction bases: 1. The CDR3 bases are TGTGCCAGCAGCTTTGACAGGGTGAACACTGAAGCTTTCTTT. Translated: CASSFDRVNTEAFF.

The V gene is TRBV9, the J gene TRBJ2-1; D tentatively fits TRBD1 or TRBD2 (5 bases each). Germline V gives CDR1 SGDLS, CDR2 YYNGEE. Trimming removed 4 bases from V and 4 bases from J, with 12 bases in between. This CDR3 has 14 amino acids. The CDR3 DNA reads as TGTGCCAGCAGCCCGGGACCTAATTACAATGAGCAGTTCTTC. Translated: CASSPGPNYNEQFF.

The DNA of the CDR3 is TGTGCCAGCAGCCAAGAAGATGGGCTAGCGGGGGGGCAAGAGACCCAGTACTTC. Protein sequence: CASSQEDGLAGGQETQYF. The chain carries TRBV14 and TRBJ2-5; the match to TRBD2 covers 12 bases. The CDR3 contains 18 residues. Germline V gene data show CDR1 as SGHDN and CDR2 as FVKESK. Trimming took 0 bases from V and 2 from J; bases not matched to a gene: 7.

This clone appeared once. V gene TRBV19 combines with J gene TRBJ2-3, with 7 bases identical to TRBD2. The germline gives CDR1 LNHDA, CDR2 SQIVND (reference sequence). Trimming took 6 bases from V and 4 from J; bases not matched to a gene: 13. The CDR3 loop spans 16 amino acids. The CDR3: CASSKRLALGADTQYF. CDR3 in DNA: TGTGCCAGTAGCAAACGACTAGCTCTCGGGGCAGATACGCAGTATTTT. The entire variable domain, with the rest obtained from reference TRBV19 and TRBJ2-3, is as follows: DGGITQSPKYLFRKEGQNVTLSCEQNLNHDAMYWYRQDPGQGLRLIYYSQIVNDFQKGDIAEGYSVSREKKESFPLTVTSAQKNPTAFYLCASSKRLALGADTQYFGPGTRLTVL.

This chain connects TRBV7-8 to TRBJ2-1, with TRBD2 identical over 10 bases. The CDR3 has 16 amino acids. The germline gives CDR1 SGHVS, CDR2 FQNEAQ. The junction had 6 bases not matched to a gene; V was cut back by 2 bases and J by 5 bases. Here the CDR3 reads CASSLRSGGANNEQFF. The DNA of the CDR3 is TGTGCCAGCAGCTTACGGAGCGGGGGGGCCAACAATGAGCAGTTCTTC.

The V and J genes are TRBV7-2 and TRBJ2-5; no clear D gene. CDR3 length equals 13 residues. Germline V gene data show CDR1 as SGHTA and CDR2 as FQGNSA. Deletions cut 1 base from V and 5 bases from J, with 8 bases between. CDR3 coding DNA: TGTGCCAGCAGCTTAGTACGGGCGGAGACCCAGTACTTC. This sequence encodes CASSLVRAETQYF.

The chain recombines TRBV19 with TRBJ2-7; D is unclear. V gave up 9 bases and J gave up 6 bases, with 12 bases separating them. The CDR3 contains 11 residues. In germline, CDR1 is LNHDA, CDR2 SQIVND (reference sequence). In DNA form, the CDR3 reads TGTGCCAGCCAAGTGGGTTCCGAGCAGTACTTC. Translating gives CASQVGSEQYF.

The genes are TRBV6-5 and TRBJ1-5; weak D call: TRBD1 (5 bases). The CDR3 is 14 residues long. Trimming shortened V by 2 bases and J by 7 bases, and 12 bases separated the two germline ends. Per the germline V gene, CDR1 is MNHEY and CDR2 is SVGAGI. In nucleotides, the CDR3 is TGTGCCAGCAGTTACAGCGCAGGGAGCCAGCCCCAGCATTTT. Its protein is CASSYSAGSQPQHF.

V and J are TRBV6-5 and TRBJ1-1; D call uncertain. CDR3 length: 13 residues. Germline V gives CDR1 MNHEY, CDR2 SVGAGI. V was trimmed by 2 bases and J by 1 base, leaving 5 bases between them. The CDR3 nucleotides read TGTGCCAGCAGTTACACGGGGAACACTGAAGCTTTCTTT. Protein sequence: CASSYTGNTEAFF.

The V call is TRBV27, the J call TRBJ2-3; TRBD2 agrees at 10 bases. The CDR3 runs 18 residues. CDR1 MNHEY and CDR2 SMNVEV come from the germline V gene (reference sequence). The ends lost 6 bases at V and 5 bases at J; junction bases unmatched: 17. The CDR3 is CASRSPGRASGREDTQYF. In DNA, the CDR3 is TGTGCCAGCAGATCCCCGGGACGGGCTAGCGGGAGAGAAGATACGCAGTATTTT.

The chain couples TRBV2 to TRBJ2-2; TRBD2 matches 8 bases. The CDR3 consists of 20 residues. The trim removed 4 bases at V and 0 bases at J, leaving 16 bases unmatched. CDR1 is SNHLY, CDR2 FYNNEI, per germline. In nucleotides, the CDR3 is TGTGCCAGCAGTGTGGGGATGGGAAGGCGGGAGGCCTCGAACACCGGGGAGCTGTTTTTT. Its translation: CASSVGMGRREASNTGELFF. The entire variable domain, with the rest obtained from reference TRBV2 and TRBJ2-2, is as follows: EPEVTQTPSHQVTQMGQEVILRCVPISNHLYFYWYRQILGQKVEFLVSFYNNEISEKSEIFDDQFSVERPDGSNFTLKIRSTKLEDSAMYFCASSVGMGRREASNTGELFFGEGSRLTVL.

The chain uses TRBV30 and TRBJ1-5; tentative D call: TRBD1 (6 bases). From germline, CDR1 is GTSNPN and CDR2 SVGIG (reference sequence). Trimming left V 8 bases short and J 5 bases short, with 16 bases between. CDR3 size: 13 residues. The CDR3 DNA sequence: TGTGCCCTGTCAAACAGGGCTGATCAGCCCCAGCATTTT. Translated, it gives CALSNRADQPQHF.